These 24 T cell receptor beta chains were all obtained from the same sample, sequenced in a study of Ad26.COV2.S vaccination and SARS-CoV-2 variants. The treatment is: roughly 20 received Ad26.COV2.S at low or high dose, single or two shots; 5 received placebo; per-sample allocation not given. Sampling occurred on day 63 after the first vaccine or placebo injection. Sequenced by immunoSEQ multiplex PCR; TCRdb stores in-frame clones only, minus some. The data contain roughly 350,000 clones, approximately 86% of them singletons. The sequencing used peripheral blood, collected in a trial of Ad26.COV2.S vaccine versus placebo. The receptors were sampled from a person aged 18-60 years who received the Ad26.COV2.S COVID-19 vaccine or a placebo.

The chain recombines TRBV7-2 with TRBJ1-2; the D gene is possibly TRBD1 (6 bases). V was trimmed by 1 base and J by 6 bases, leaving 15 bases between them. The CDR3 has 15 residues. CDR1 is SGHTA and CDR2 is FQGNSA in the germline V gene. CDR3 in amino acids: CASSLGLGGQDGYTF. The CDR3 DNA is TGTGCCAGCAGCTTAGGGTTGGGGGGGCAAGATGGCTACACCTTC.

The chain uses TRBV18 and TRBJ2-7; D gene ambiguous. The germline V and J ends were trimmed by 0 bases and 6 bases, with 9 bases remaining between them. CDR1 KGHSH and CDR2 LQKENI come from the germline V gene. The CDR3 totals 13 residues. CDR3 region: CASSPPSEGEQYF. The CDR3 DNA is TGTGCCAGCTCACCACCGTCGGAAGGCGAGCAGTACTTC.

The V call is TRBV19, the J call TRBJ2-7; D gene unclear. Germline CDR1 reads LNHDA; CDR2 reads SQIVND (reference sequence). The CDR3 has 12 residues. The ends were cut back, 8 bases at V and 2 bases at J, with 10 bases in the middle. CDR3 sequence (DNA): TGTGCCAGTGCTGACGAGCCCTACGAGCAGTACTTC. Translating gives CASADEPYEQYF.

The chain recombines TRBV2 with TRBJ2-2; TRBD1 aligns across 7 bases. This CDR3 comprises 15 residues. From germline, CDR1 is SNHLY and CDR2 FYNNEI. J was trimmed by 5 bases and V by 4 bases; bases with no gene match: 7. CDR3 amino acids: CASSVIGGLTGELFF. CDR3 in DNA: TGTGCCAGCAGTGTAATAGGGGGCTTGACCGGGGAGCTGTTTTTT.

V and J are TRBV5-5 and TRBJ1-2, with 7 bases aligning to TRBD1. Germline V gene sequence: CDR1 SGHKS, CDR2 YYEKEE (reference sequence). Trimming removed 3 bases from V and 8 bases from J; junction bases left unmatched: 4. The CDR3 is 12 amino acids. Written as DNA, the CDR3 is TGTGCCAGCAGCTATGACAGGGACGGCTACACCTTC. Its translation: CASSYDRDGYTF.

The chain joins TRBV25-1 to TRBJ2-1; 10 bases line up with TRBD2. This CDR3 region has 17 residues. Germline CDR1 MGHDK, CDR2 SYGVNS. With 5 bases clipped from V and 9 bases from J, the junction kept 16 bases outside the gene matches. The CDR3 region is CASSRRDVAGGSREQFF. CDR3 bases: TGTGCCAGCAGTCGACGGGACGTAGCGGGGGGATCGCGTGAGCAGTTCTTC.

This chain links TRBV6-5 with TRBJ2-1; TRBD2 matches 7 bases. With V trimmed by 8 bases and J by 0 bases, 7 bases remained unmatched. The CDR3 spans 15 residues. Germline V gene lookup returns CDR1 MNHEY and CDR2 SVGAGI. This chain's CDR3 is CASGTSDSSYNEQFF. The CDR3 DNA is TGTGCCAGCGGAACTAGCGACAGCTCCTACAATGAGCAGTTCTTC.

This clone has a single count. The chain carries TRBV5-1 and TRBJ2-5, with 10 bases aligning to TRBD2. From germline, CDR1 is SGHRS and CDR2 YFSETQ. V shed 3 bases, J shed 0 bases, and the junction held 5 bases outside the gene matches. This CDR3 comprises 16 residues. The CDR3 region is CASSSLAGGNQETQYF. DNA for the CDR3: TGCGCCAGCAGCTCTTTAGCGGGAGGAAACCAAGAGACCCAGTACTTC. Drawing the rest from reference TRBV5-1 and TRBJ2-5, the complete variable domain is KAGVTQTPRYLIKTRGQQVTLSCSPISGHRSVSWYQQTPGQGLQFLFEYFSETQRNKGNFPGRFSGRQFSNSRSEMNVSTLELGDSALYLCASSSLAGGNQETQYFGPGTRLLVL.

The V and J genes are TRBV20-1 and TRBJ1-2, with D maybe TRBD1 (5 bases). Deletions cut 3 bases from V and 0 bases from J, with 14 bases between. In germline, CDR1 is DFQATT, CDR2 SNEGSKA (reference sequence). The CDR3 covers 15 residues. The chain's CDR3 is CSASNSGAANYGYTF. The DNA of the CDR3 is TGCAGTGCTAGTAATTCCGGGGCAGCTAACTATGGCTACACCTTC.

A remark on this clone: Different DNA sequences within this sample yield the same CDR3. The chain couples TRBV20-1 to TRBJ2-7, with D possibly matching TRBD2 (5 bases). V was shortened by 3 bases and J by 3 bases, with 6 bases between the two germline ends. Germline V gives CDR1 DFQATT, CDR2 SNEGSKA (reference sequence). The CDR3 contains 11 residues. Written as DNA, the CDR3 is TGCAGTGCTAGTCGGGGCTACGAGCAGTACTTC. Its translation is CSASRGYEQYF.

In regard to this clone: The identical CDR3 is also encoded by other nucleotide sequences in the sample. This rearrangement joins TRBV4-2 to TRBJ2-7; D not certain. V lost 0 bases and J lost 1, with 7 bases in between. Germline values: CDR1 LGHNA, CDR2 YNFKEQ. This CDR3 contains 14 residues. The CDR3 is CASSQDRVSYEQYF. CDR3 in DNA: TGTGCCAGCAGCCAAGATCGGGTGTCCTACGAGCAGTACTTC.

The chain uses TRBV19 and TRBJ1-2; D not certain. The CDR3 length is 12 residues. V lost 7 bases and J lost 4, with 10 bases in between. Per the germline V gene, CDR1 is LNHDA and CDR2 is SQIVND (reference sequence). The CDR3 sequence: CASTISPYGYTF. CDR3 in DNA: TGTGCCAGTACTATTAGTCCCTATGGCTACACCTTC. The full variable domain, its missing parts supplied by reference TRBV19 and TRBJ1-2, is DGGITQSPKYLFRKEGQNVTLSCEQNLNHDAMYWYRQDPGQGLRLIYYSQIVNDFQKGDIAEGYSVSREKKESFPLTVTSAQKNPTAFYLCASTISPYGYTFGSGTRLTVV.

The gene calls are TRBV7-8 and TRBJ1-5, with 7 bases that match TRBD1. CDR3 size: 15 residues. V trimming: 5 bases; J trimming: 6 bases; junction bases outside the gene matches: 10. Germline CDR1 and CDR2: SGHVS and FQNEAQ. CDR3 amino acids: CASSPGTVYAQPQHF. CDR3 sequence (DNA): TGTGCCAGCAGCCCCGGGACAGTTTATGCTCAGCCCCAGCATTTT.

The chain uses TRBV7-3 and TRBJ2-1; 7 bases align to TRBD1. Per germline, CDR1 SGHTA and CDR2 FQGTGA. V shed 5 bases and J 10 bases; nucleotides not matched to a gene: 11. CDR3 size: 14 residues. The CDR3 region is CASSPMERGREQFF. The CDR3 nucleotides read TGTGCCAGCAGCCCAATGGAGAGGGGGCGGGAGCAGTTCTTC.

This clone occurred a few times. The rearrangement links TRBV19 to TRBJ2-6; 7 bases align to TRBD1. The CDR3 consists of 17 residues. The junction had 4 bases not matched to a gene; V was cut back by 2 bases and J by 0 bases. The germline gives CDR1 LNHDA, CDR2 SQIVND (reference sequence). The CDR3 coding sequence is TGTGCCAGTAGTATATCACAGGGGAGCTCTGGGGCCAACGTCCTGACTTTC. It yields the protein CASSISQGSSGANVLTF.

The chain joins TRBV7-8 to TRBJ2-7, with 9 bases matching TRBD2. Unmatched junction bases numbered 6, after V lost 1 base and J lost 5 bases. The CDR3 is 15 residues long. The germline CDR1 and CDR2 sequences are SGHVS and FQNEAQ. As DNA, the CDR3 is TGTGCCAGCAGCTTAGAGCTAGCGGGGCCCGACGAGCAGTACTTC. This sequence encodes CASSLELAGPDEQYF. The variable domain in full, completed from reference TRBV7-8 and TRBJ2-7, reads GAGVSQSPRYKVAKRGQDVALRCDPISGHVSLFWYQQALGQGPEFLTYFQNEAQLDKSGLPSDRFFAERPEGSVSTLKIQRTQQEDSAVYLCASSLELAGPDEQYFGPGTRLTVT.

The chain is built from TRBV28 and TRBJ1-2, with a tentative D call TRBD1 (5 bases). CDR1 MDHEN and CDR2 SYDVKM come from the germline V gene. This CDR3 spans 15 amino acids. Between the trimmed V and J ends, which lost 3 bases and 2 bases, there was a span of 13 bases. The CDR3 coding sequence is TGTGCCAGCAGTTTCGGGAGAGGGGCAAACTATGGCTACACCTTC. Translation gives CASSFGRGANYGYTF.

The chain carries TRBV6-5 and TRBJ2-5; 8 bases match TRBD1. J lost 4 bases, V lost 6 bases, and 7 bases had no gene match. The CDR3 spans 14 residues. Germline V gene data show CDR1 as MNHEY and CDR2 as SVGAGI. CDR3 amino acids: CASSADRGGETQYF. The CDR3 DNA reads as TGTGCCAGCAGCGCAGACAGGGGTGGAGAGACCCAGTACTTC.

The V call is TRBV28, the J call TRBJ1-6, with 8 nucleotides matching TRBD1. Germline loops: CDR1 MDHEN, CDR2 SYDVKM. The junction had 7 bases not matched to a gene; V was cut back by 5 bases and J by 7 bases. The CDR3 runs to 15 residues. The CDR3: CASSTLDRENSPLHF. The CDR3 coding sequence is TGTGCCAGCAGTACGCTGGACAGGGAGAATTCACCCCTCCACTTT.

This clone was recorded a few times. This chain links TRBV7-6 with TRBJ2-7, with a weak D call TRBD1 (6 bases). CDR3 length: 13 residues. The germline CDR1 and CDR2 sequences are SGHVS and FNYEAQ. Deletions cut 1 base from V and 5 bases from J, with 9 bases between. DNA of the CDR3: TGTGCCAGCAGCTTAGACAGGGCGGACGAGCAGTACTTC. Amino acids: CASSLDRADEQYF.

This chain links TRBV19 with TRBJ2-1; 12 nucleotides agree with TRBD2. This CDR3 is built from 15 residues. Germline CDR1 and CDR2: LNHDA and SQIVND (reference sequence). V gave up 6 bases and J gave up 0 bases; unmatched junction bases: 0. Here the CDR3 reads CASRGLAGSYNEQFF. The CDR3 bases are TGTGCCAGTAGGGGACTAGCGGGCTCCTACAATGAGCAGTTCTTC.

The chain has TRBV5-1 and TRBJ2-1; the D gene is possibly TRBD1 (7 bases). CDR1 and CDR2 from the germline V gene are SGHRS and YFSETQ. The CDR3 loop spans 13 amino acids. The germline V and J ends were trimmed by 5 bases and 8 bases, with 14 bases remaining between them. The DNA of the CDR3 is TGCGCCAGCAGTCGGAGGGGGCTAGATGAGCAGTTCTTC. Translation: CASSRRGLDEQFF.

This clone was seen once. V gene TRBV7-2 combines with J gene TRBJ1-6; 9 nucleotides align to TRBD1. Germline assignment: CDR1 SGHTA and CDR2 FQGNSA. The ends lost 0 bases at V and 13 bases at J; junction bases unmatched: 7. The CDR3 is made up of 15 amino acids. The CDR3 here is CASSLAGQGGSPLHF. CDR3 nucleotides: TGTGCCAGCAGCTTAGCGGGACAGGGAGGTTCGCCCCTCCACTTT.

This clone was recorded once. Germline is not matched at one junction end, which may reflect a read error. This chain connects TRBV19 to TRBJ2-5; a weak D match, TRBD2 (6 bases). Germline V gene sequence: CDR1 LNHDA, CDR2 SQIVND (reference sequence). The CDR3 consists of 15 residues. This chain's CDR3 is CASSISGSTQGTQYF. CDR3 bases: TGTGCCAGTAGTATAAGCGGGTCAACCCAAGGGACCCAGTACTTC.